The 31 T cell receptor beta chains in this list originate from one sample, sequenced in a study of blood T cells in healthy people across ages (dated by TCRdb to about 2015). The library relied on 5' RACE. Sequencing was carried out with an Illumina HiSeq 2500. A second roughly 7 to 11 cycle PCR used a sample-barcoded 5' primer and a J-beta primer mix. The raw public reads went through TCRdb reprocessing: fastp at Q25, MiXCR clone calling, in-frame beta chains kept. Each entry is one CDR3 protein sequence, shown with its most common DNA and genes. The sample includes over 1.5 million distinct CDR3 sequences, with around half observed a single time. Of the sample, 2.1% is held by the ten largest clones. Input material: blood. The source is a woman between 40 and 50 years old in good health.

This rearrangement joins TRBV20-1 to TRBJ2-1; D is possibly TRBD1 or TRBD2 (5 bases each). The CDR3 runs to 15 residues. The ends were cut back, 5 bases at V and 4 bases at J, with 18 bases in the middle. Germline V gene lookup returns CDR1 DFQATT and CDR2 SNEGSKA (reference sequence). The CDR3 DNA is TGCAGTGCTCCTAACCGGGACCGGGTTTACAATGAGCAGTTCTTC. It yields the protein CSAPNRDRVYNEQFF.

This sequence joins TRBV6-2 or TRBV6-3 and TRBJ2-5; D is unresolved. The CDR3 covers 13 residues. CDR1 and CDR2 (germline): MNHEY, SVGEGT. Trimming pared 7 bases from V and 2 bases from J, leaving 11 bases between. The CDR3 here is CASTKSWQETQYF. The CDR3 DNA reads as TGTGCCAGCACCAAAAGTTGGCAAGAGACCCAGTACTTC.

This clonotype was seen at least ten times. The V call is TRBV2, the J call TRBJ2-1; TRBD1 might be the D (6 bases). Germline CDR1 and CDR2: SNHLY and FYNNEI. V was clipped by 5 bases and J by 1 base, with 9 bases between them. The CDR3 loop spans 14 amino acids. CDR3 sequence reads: CASSIGGSYNEQFF. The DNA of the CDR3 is TGTGCCAGCAGTATAGGGGGTTCCTACAATGAGCAGTTCTTC. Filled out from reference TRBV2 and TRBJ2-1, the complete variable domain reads EPEVTQTPSHQVTQMGQEVILRCVPISNHLYFYWYRQILGQKVEFLVSFYNNEISEKSEIFDDQFSVERPDGSNFTLKIRSTKLEDSAMYFCASSIGGSYNEQFFGPGTRLTVL.

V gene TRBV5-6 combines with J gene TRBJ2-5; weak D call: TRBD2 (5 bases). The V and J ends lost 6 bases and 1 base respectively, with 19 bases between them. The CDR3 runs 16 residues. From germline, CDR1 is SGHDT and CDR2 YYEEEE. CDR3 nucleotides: TGTGCCAGCATTCGAATCACCGCGGGCCTCCAAGAGACCCAGTACTTC. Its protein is CASIRITAGLQETQYF.

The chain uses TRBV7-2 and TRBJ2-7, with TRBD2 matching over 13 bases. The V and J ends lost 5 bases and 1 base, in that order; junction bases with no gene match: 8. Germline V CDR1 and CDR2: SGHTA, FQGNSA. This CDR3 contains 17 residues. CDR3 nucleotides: TGTGCCAGCAGCCCGAGGACTAGCGGGGGTCGGTCCTACGAGCAGTACTTC. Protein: CASSPRTSGGRSYEQYF.

The CDR3 protein is CASSLAAAVENEQFF. The CDR3 nucleotides are TGTGCCAGCAGCTTAGCCGCAGCAGTAGAAAATGAGCAGTTCTTC. The V and J genes are TRBV7-9 and TRBJ2-1, with D unclear. V dropped 0 bases and J dropped 7 bases, with 13 bases sitting between them. Germline assignment: CDR1 SEHNR and CDR2 FQNEAQ (reference sequence). The CDR3 is 15 residues long.

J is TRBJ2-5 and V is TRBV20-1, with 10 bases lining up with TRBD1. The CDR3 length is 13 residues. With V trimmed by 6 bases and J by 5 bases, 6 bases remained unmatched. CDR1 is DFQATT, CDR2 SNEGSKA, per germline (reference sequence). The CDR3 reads CSAGDRGKETQYF. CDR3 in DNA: TGCAGTGCAGGGGACAGGGGAAAGGAGACCCAGTACTTC.

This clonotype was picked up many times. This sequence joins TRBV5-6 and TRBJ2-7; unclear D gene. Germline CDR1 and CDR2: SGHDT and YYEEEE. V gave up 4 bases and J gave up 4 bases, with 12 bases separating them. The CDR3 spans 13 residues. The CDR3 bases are TGTGCCAGCAGCCCTGGACCCGCATACGAGCAGTACTTC. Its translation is CASSPGPAYEQYF.

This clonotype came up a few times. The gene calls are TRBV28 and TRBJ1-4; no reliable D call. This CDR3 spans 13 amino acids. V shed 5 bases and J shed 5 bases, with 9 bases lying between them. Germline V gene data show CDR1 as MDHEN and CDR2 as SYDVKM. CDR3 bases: TGTGCCAGCAGTCCTTTTAGAAATGAAAAACTGTTTTTT. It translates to CASSPFRNEKLFF.

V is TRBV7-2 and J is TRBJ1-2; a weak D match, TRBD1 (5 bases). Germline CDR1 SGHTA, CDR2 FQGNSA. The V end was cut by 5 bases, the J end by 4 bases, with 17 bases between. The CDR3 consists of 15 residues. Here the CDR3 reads CASSPTPPGTYGYTF. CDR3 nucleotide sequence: TGTGCCAGCAGCCCAACCCCACCAGGGACCTATGGCTACACCTTC.

The CDR3 here is CASTIDRGREQYF. The CDR3 nucleotides are TGTGCCAGCACCATCGACAGGGGTCGCGAGCAGTACTTC. V gene TRBV6-5 combines with J gene TRBJ2-7, with 8 bases matching TRBD1. Germline trimming cut 7 bases from V and 6 bases from J; bases unmatched to any gene: 8. The CDR3 is 13 residues long. Germline loops: CDR1 MNHEY, CDR2 SVGAGI.

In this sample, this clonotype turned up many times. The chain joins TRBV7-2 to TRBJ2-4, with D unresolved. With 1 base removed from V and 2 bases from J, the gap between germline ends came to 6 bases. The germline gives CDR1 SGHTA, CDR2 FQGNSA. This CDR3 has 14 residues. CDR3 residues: CASSLGGSKNIQYF. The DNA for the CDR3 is TGTGCCAGCAGCTTAGGCGGCTCCAAAAACATTCAGTACTTC. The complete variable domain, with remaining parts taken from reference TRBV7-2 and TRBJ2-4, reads GAGVSQSPSNKVTEKGKDVELRCDPISGHTALYWYRQSLGQGLEFLIYFQGNSAPDKSGLPSDRFSAERTGGSVSTLTIQRTQQEDSAVYLCASSLGGSKNIQYFGAGTRLSVL.

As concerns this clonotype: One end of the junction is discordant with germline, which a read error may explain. Here the CDR3 reads CASSLVGLGVYTETQYF. The CDR3 nucleotides read TGCGCCAGCAGCTTGGTAGGACTAGGGGTTTACACAGAGACGCAGTATTTT. The rearrangement uses TRBV5-1 and TRBJ2-3; TRBD2 agrees at 7 bases. This CDR3 region has 17 residues. Germline V lookup: CDR1 SGHRS, CDR2 YFSETQ.

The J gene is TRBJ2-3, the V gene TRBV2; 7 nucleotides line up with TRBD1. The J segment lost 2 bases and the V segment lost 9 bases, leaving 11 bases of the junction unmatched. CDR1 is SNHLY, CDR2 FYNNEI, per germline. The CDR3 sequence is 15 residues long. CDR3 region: CAREPGQRYTDTQYF. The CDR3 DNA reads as TGTGCCAGAGAACCGGGACAGAGATACACAGATACGCAGTATTTT.

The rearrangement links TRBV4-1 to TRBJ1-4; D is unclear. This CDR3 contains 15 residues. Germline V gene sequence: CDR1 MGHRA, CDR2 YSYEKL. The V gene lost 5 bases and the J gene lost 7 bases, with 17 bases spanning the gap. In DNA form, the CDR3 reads TGCGCCAGCAGCACGCAAGGGTTGATGTCTGAAAAACTGTTTTTT. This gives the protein CASSTQGLMSEKLFF.

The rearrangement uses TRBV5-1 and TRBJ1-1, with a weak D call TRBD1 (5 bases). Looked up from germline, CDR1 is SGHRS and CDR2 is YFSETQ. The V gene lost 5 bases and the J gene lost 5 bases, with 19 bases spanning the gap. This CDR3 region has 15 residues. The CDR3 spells CASRTVQGMGTEAFF. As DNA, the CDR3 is TGCGCCAGCAGGACGGTCCAGGGCATGGGGACTGAAGCTTTCTTT.

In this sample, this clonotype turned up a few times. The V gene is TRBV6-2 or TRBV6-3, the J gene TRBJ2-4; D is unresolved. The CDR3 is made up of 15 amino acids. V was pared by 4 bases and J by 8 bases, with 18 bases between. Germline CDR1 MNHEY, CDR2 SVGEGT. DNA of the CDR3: TGTGCCAGCAGTTCCTCAGTCACGAAGTGGGACATTCAGTACTTC. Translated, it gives CASSSSVTKWDIQYF.

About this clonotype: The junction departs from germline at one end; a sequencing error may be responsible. CDR3 DNA: TGCAGTGCTAGAGATACGGGGGACGTGCCGAACACTGAAGTTTTCTTT. Protein: CSARDTGDVPNTEVFF. The gene calls are TRBV20-1 and TRBJ1-1; maybe TRBD1 (5 bases). The germline CDR1 and CDR2 sequences are DFQATT and SNEGSKA (reference sequence). This CDR3 comprises 16 residues.

CDR3 nucleotide sequence: TGTGCCAGCGCAAAGGGGGGAGAAGAGACCCAGTACTTC. As protein: CASAKGGEETQYF. The gene calls are TRBV10-3 and TRBJ2-7; D is possibly TRBD1 or TRBD2 (6 bases each). The better agreement between TRBJ2-5 and the DNA end casts doubt on the J call. Germline-derived CDR1 and CDR2 are ENHRY and SYGVKD. The CDR3 has 13 residues.

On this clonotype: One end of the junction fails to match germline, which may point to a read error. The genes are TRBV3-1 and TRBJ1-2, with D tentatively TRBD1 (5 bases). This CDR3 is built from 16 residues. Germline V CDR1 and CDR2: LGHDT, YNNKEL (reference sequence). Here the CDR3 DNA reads TGTACCAGCAGCGACCGCCGGGCAGGGCCCGGCTATGGCTACACCTTC. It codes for CTSSDRRAGPGYGYTF.

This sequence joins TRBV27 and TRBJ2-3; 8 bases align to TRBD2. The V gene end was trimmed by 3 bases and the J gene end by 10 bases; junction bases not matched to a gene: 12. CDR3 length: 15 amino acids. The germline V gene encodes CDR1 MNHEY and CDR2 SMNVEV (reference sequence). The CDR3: CASSLGLAGGVPQYF. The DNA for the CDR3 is TGTGCCAGCAGTTTGGGTCTAGCGGGCGGGGTCCCGCAGTATTTT.

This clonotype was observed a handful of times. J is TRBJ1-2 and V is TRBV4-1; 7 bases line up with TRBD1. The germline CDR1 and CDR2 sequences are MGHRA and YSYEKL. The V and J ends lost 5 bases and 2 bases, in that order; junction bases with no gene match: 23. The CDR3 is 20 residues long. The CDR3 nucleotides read TGCGCCAGCAGCTTCCCCCGATCGACGCAGGGGGGAATCCCCAACTATGGCTACACCTTC. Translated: CASSFPRSTQGGIPNYGYTF.

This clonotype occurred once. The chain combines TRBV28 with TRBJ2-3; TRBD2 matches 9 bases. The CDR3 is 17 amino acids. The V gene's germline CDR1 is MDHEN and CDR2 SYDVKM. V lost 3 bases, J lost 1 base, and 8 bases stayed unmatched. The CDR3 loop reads CASSFPGSGGRTDTQYF. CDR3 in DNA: TGTGCCAGCAGTTTCCCCGGCAGCGGGGGGCGCACAGATACGCAGTATTTT.

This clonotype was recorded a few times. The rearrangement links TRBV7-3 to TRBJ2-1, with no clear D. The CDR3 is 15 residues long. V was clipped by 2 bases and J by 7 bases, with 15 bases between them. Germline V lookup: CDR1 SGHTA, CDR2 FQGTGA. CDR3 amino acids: CASSLLADPWNEQFF. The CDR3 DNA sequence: TGTGCCAGCAGCTTACTGGCGGACCCGTGGAATGAGCAGTTCTTC.

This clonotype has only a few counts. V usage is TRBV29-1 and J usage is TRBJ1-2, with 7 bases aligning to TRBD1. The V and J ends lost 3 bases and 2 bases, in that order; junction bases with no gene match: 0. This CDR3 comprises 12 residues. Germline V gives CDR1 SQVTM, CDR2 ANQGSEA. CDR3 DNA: TGCAGCGTTGAGGGACAGAACTATGGCTACACCTTC. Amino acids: CSVEGQNYGYTF.

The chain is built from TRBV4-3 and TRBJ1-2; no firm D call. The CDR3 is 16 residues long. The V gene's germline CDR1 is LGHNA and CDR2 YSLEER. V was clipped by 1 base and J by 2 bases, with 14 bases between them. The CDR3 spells CASSQVRGQWNYGYTF. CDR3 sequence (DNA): TGCGCCAGCAGCCAAGTTAGAGGCCAGTGGAACTATGGCTACACCTTC.

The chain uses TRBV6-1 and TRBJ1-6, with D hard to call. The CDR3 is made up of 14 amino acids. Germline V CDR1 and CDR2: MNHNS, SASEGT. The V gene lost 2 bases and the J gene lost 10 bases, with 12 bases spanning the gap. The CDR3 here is CASSESYRESPLHF. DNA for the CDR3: TGTGCCAGCAGTGAATCGTACCGGGAGTCACCCCTCCACTTT.

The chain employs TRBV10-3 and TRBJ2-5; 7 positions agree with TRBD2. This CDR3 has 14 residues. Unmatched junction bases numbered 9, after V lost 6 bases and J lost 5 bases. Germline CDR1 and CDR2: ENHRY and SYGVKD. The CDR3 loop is CAISARGDPETQYF. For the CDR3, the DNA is TGTGCCATCAGCGCTCGGGGGGACCCCGAGACCCAGTACTTC.

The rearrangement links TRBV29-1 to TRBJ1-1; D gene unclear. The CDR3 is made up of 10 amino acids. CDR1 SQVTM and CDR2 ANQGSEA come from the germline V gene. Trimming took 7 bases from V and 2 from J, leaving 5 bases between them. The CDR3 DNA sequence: TGCAGCGCCAGAAACACTGAAGCTTTCTTT. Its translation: CSARNTEAFF.

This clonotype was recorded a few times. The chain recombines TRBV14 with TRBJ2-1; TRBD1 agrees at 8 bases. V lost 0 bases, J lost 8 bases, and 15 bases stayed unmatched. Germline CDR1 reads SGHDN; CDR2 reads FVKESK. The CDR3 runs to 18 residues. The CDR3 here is CASSQDSFRGRSNDEQFF. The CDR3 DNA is TGTGCCAGCAGCCAAGATTCGTTCAGGGGGCGTAGTAACGATGAGCAGTTCTTC.

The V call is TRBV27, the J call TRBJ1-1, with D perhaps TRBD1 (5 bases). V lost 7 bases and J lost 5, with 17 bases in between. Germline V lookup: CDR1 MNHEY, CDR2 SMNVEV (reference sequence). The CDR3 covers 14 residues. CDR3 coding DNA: TGTGCCAGCAAAGAGGGGAGGTTGAGAACTGAAGCTTTCTTT. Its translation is CASKEGRLRTEAFF.